This T cell receptor (beta chain) was captured in a study of cytomegalovirus exposure and HLA in healthy donors. Study-wide context: HLA-typed donors were the source of about 81 million unique TCRs held in an early data release. Regarding the study as a whole: Later analysis identified a missense DCLRE1C variant that was linked to TCR beta V- and J-gene trimming. Most TCR beta V segments were productive about 90% or about 30% of the time in an earlier analysis. Using the classifier, cytomegalovirus status was reportedly diagnosed with high specificity and sensitivity.

Points on this clone: The antigen remains unidentified.

Germline V gene lookup returns CDR1 MNHEY and CDR2 SVGAGI. The CDR3 has 13 residues. V lost 8 bases and J lost 0, with 10 bases in between. It was with 60 Vbeta and 13 Jbeta primers that the PCR ran. The protocol was immunoSEQ multiplex PCR, while the TCRdb copy is restricted to in-frame clones and leaves out a portion. Of 70,000 to 95,000 clones in the sample, around 84% were seen once. The rearrangement joins TRBV6-5 to TRBJ1-1; D gene ambiguous. The source is a man aged 18 to 29 in good health and CMV-seronegative. Material: PBMCs. In nucleotides, the CDR3 is TGTGCCAGCGAGGGCCTAATGAACACTGAAGCTTTCTTT. Translation: CASEGLMNTEAFF.